This entry lists 11 T cell receptor beta chains sequenced from one sample in a study of T cell responses to AZD1222 COVID-19 vaccine. Data came from immunoSEQ multiplex PCR; TCRdb stores just in-frame clones and leaves some out. The top ten hold 5% of the sample, which has 95,000 to 150,000 clones, just over 90% seen once. Sequences were derived from peripheral blood, sampled 28 days after the second AZD1222 dose. These receptors all stem from an adult who received the AZD1222 COVID-19 vaccine.

This clone was seen a single time. The CDR3 sequence: CASSLEGVGQKYF. For the CDR3, the DNA is TGTGCCAGCAGCTTAGAGGGGGTCGGACAGAAGTACTTC. V gene TRBV7-8 combines with J gene TRBJ2-4; possibly TRBD1 for D (6 bases). Trimming pared 1 base from V and 14 bases from J, leaving 15 bases between. Germline V gene lookup returns CDR1 SGHVS and CDR2 FQNEAQ. The CDR3 totals 13 residues.

The CDR3 DNA reads TGCGCCAGCAGCCAACTAGCGACCGTAAACAATGAGCAGTTCTTC. Protein: CASSQLATVNNEQFF. The gene calls are TRBV4-3 and TRBJ2-1; D might be TRBD2 (6 bases). Trimming cost V 2 bases and J 5 bases, with 13 bases left between them. The CDR3 is 15 amino acids. From germline, CDR1 is LGHNA and CDR2 YSLEER.

The chain has TRBV30 and TRBJ1-1; TRBD1 matches at 8 bases. V shed 0 bases, J shed 5 bases, and the junction held 2 bases outside the gene matches. This CDR3 region has 13 residues. CDR1 is GTSNPN and CDR2 is SVGIG in the germline V gene (reference sequence). CDR3 nucleotide sequence: TGTGCCTGGAGTGTGCAGGGGGCAACTGAAGCTTTCTTT. It encodes CAWSVQGATEAFF.

This sequence joins TRBV5-6 and TRBJ1-5; possibly TRBD1 for D (6 bases). Trimming pared 4 bases from V and 4 bases from J, leaving 15 bases between. The CDR3 covers 15 residues. Germline CDR1 reads SGHDT; CDR2 reads YYEEEE. This chain's CDR3 is CASSITRGLNQPQHF. The CDR3 nucleotides read TGTGCCAGCAGCATTACTAGGGGGTTGAATCAGCCCCAGCATTTT.

In its sample, this clone was seen a few times. This sequence joins TRBV6-5 and TRBJ2-5; D remains unclear. This CDR3 spans 15 amino acids. CDR1 MNHEY and CDR2 SVGAGI come from the germline V gene. V shed 4 bases and J shed 4 bases, with 16 bases lying between them. As DNA, the CDR3 is TGTGCCAGCAGTTTGTTAGGCACCTCGGGAGAGACCCAGTACTTC. It is translated as CASSLLGTSGETQYF.

The chain joins TRBV4-1 to TRBJ2-4; D gene ambiguous. The CDR3 has 16 amino acids. Germline V gives CDR1 MGHRA, CDR2 YSYEKL. V was cut by 5 bases and J by 5 bases, with 19 bases left in between. In DNA form, the CDR3 reads TGCGCCAGCAGCGGCGTCGGGTTCCTAGAGGAAAACATTCAGTACTTC. Translation gives CASSGVGFLEENIQYF.

This rearrangement joins TRBV19 to TRBJ1-1, with D possibly matching TRBD1 (5 bases). Germline lookup yields CDR1 LNHDA and CDR2 SQIVND (reference sequence). CDR3 size: 13 residues. Deletions cut 5 bases from V and 4 bases from J, with 11 bases between. The CDR3 protein is CASSLGVGTEAFF. The CDR3, as DNA: TGTGCCAGTAGTCTAGGGGTGGGCACTGAAGCTTTCTTT.

The chain has TRBV4-3 and TRBJ2-7; D unresolved. V lost 3 bases and J 0 bases, leaving 6 bases between the germline ends. This CDR3 contains 13 residues. Germline V gives CDR1 LGHNA, CDR2 YSLEER. CDR3 in DNA: TGCGCCAGCAGCCAGCAAATCTCCTACGAGCAGTACTTC. This encodes CASSQQISYEQYF.

The rearrangement joins TRBV7-8 to TRBJ2-1; the match to TRBD2 covers 9 bases. CDR3 size: 16 residues. The V segment lost 5 bases and the J segment 2 bases; nucleotides outside the gene matches: 7. Germline CDR1 and CDR2: SGHVS and FQNEAQ. CDR3 sequence: CASSHILAGTYNEQFF. The CDR3 nucleotides read TGTGCCAGCAGCCACATACTAGCGGGTACCTACAATGAGCAGTTCTTC.

The rearrangement links TRBV3-1 (or the pseudogene TRBV3-2) to TRBJ1-6, with D unresolved. Germline loops: CDR1 LGHDT, CDR2 YNNKEL (reference sequence). V lost 4 bases and J lost 6, with 10 bases in between. This CDR3 is 14 amino acids long. CDR3 in DNA: TGTGCCAGCAGCCCTGGTAGGGTTAATTCACCCCTCCACTTT. This sequence encodes CASSPGRVNSPLHF.

This clone was observed once. This CDR3 reads CASNRQEAGYTF. CDR3 nucleotides: TGTGCCAGCAATAGACAGGAAGCTGGCTACACCTTC. The rearrangement joins TRBV2 to TRBJ1-2; tentative D call: TRBD1 (6 bases). This CDR3 is built from 12 residues. Per the germline V gene, CDR1 is SNHLY and CDR2 is FYNNEI. Trimming left V 7 bases short and J 7 bases short, with 13 bases between.